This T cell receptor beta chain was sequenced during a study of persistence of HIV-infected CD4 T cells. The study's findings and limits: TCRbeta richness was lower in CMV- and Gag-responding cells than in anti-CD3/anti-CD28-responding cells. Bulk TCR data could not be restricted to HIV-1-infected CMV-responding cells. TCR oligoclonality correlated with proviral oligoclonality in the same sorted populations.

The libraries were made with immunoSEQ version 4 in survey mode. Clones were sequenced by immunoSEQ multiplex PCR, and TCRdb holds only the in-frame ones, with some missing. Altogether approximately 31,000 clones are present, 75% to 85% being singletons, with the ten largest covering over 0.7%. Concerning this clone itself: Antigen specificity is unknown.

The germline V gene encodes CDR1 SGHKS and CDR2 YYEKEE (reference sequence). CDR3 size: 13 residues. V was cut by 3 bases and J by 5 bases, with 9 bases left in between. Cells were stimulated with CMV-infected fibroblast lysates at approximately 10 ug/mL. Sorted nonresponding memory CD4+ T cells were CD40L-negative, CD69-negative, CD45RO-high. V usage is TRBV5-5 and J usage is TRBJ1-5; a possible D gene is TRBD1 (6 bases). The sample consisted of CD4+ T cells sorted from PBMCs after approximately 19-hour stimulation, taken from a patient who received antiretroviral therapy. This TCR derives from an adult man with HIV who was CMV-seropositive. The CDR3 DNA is TGTGCCAGCAGCTCGGACAGTTATCAGCCCCAGCATTTT. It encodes CASSSDSYQPQHF.